These 23 T cell receptor beta chains were sequenced from one sample in a study of CD8 T cells in ankylosing spondylitis. MiXCR, applied by TCRdb to the 5' RACE reads, yields one record per CDR3 protein. The data contain more than 110,000 distinct CDR3 sequences, 8% to 9% of them singletons. The material sequenced was synovial fluid, either unsorted or a sorted T cell fraction (not recorded which). Receptors were obtained from a male donor with ankylosing spondylitis.

This clonotype turned up a few times. V and J are TRBV20-1 and TRBJ2-3, with D unclear. Trimming stripped 2 bases from V and 1 base from J, with 13 bases between. The CDR3 contains 15 residues. Germline CDR1 reads DFQATT; CDR2 reads SNEGSKA (reference sequence). CDR3 region: CSARNLRFRTDTQYF. In nucleotides, the CDR3 is TGCAGTGCTAGAAACCTGCGGTTTCGCACAGATACGCAGTATTTT.

For this clonotype: In this CDR3 the conserved last residue, phenylalanine or tryptophan, is missing, so a read error is likely. The chain links TRBV6-2 or TRBV6-3 to TRBJ1-1; D perhaps matches TRBD1 (6 bases). In germline, CDR1 is MNHEY, CDR2 SVGEGT. The CDR3 spans 13 residues. V lost 2 bases and J 2 bases, leaving 6 bases between the germline ends. CDR3 DNA: TGTGCCAGCAGTTACGGGGGCAACACTGAAGCTTTCCTT. This translates into CASSYGGNTEAFL.

As for this clonotype: One end of the junction varies from germline; a read error may be responsible. The chain employs TRBV7-2 and TRBJ1-4; D perhaps matches TRBD1 (5 bases). The germline CDR1 and CDR2 sequences are SGHTA and FQGNSA. This CDR3 spans 16 amino acids. Written as DNA, the CDR3 is TGTGCCAGCAGCCAGGGTGGTGGGGCAACTACTGAAAAACTGTTTTTT. It yields the protein CASSQGGGATTEKLFF.

A few counts support this clonotype. The chain recombines TRBV5-1 with TRBJ2-7, with D unresolved. The CDR3 has 14 amino acids. Deletions cut 0 bases from V and 2 bases from J, with 9 bases between. The germline CDR1 and CDR2 sequences are SGHRS and YFSETQ. The DNA of the CDR3 is TGCGCCAGCAGCTTGGGTCCAGTAACCTACGAGCAGTACTTC. Translation: CASSLGPVTYEQYF.

The chain couples TRBV20-1 to TRBJ1-2; tentative D call: TRBD1 (6 bases). This CDR3 has 16 amino acids. V lost 3 bases, J lost 1 base, and 18 bases lay in between. The germline CDR1 and CDR2 sequences are DFQATT and SNEGSKA (reference sequence). The CDR3 reads CSARSRGGSYNYGYTF. In DNA, the CDR3 is TGCAGTGCTAGGTCCCGGGGGGGCTCTTATAACTATGGCTACACCTTC.

This clonotype was seen at least ten times. The chain employs TRBV4-2 and TRBJ1-4; D unresolved. The ends were cut back, 1 base at V and 5 bases at J, with 11 bases in the middle. This CDR3 is 15 amino acids long. Germline V CDR1 and CDR2: LGHNA, YNFKEQ. CDR3 nucleotide sequence: TGTGCCAGCAGCCAAGGGTCAGTCGGGAATGAAAAACTGTTTTTT. This codes for CASSQGSVGNEKLFF.

This clonotype was recorded at least ten times. The V and J genes are TRBV4-2 and TRBJ2-3, with D possibly TRBD2 on 6 matching bases. V dropped 1 base and J dropped 1 base, with 9 bases sitting between them. Germline loops: CDR1 LGHNA, CDR2 YNFKEQ. The CDR3 has 15 amino acids. This chain's CDR3 is CASSQVSGGTDTQYF. The CDR3 DNA reads TGTGCCAGCAGCCAAGTATCGGGAGGCACAGATACGCAGTATTTT.

This clonotype was counted between two and nine times. V and J are TRBV5-1 and TRBJ2-7, with D possibly matching TRBD1 (6 bases). This CDR3 spans 15 amino acids. The V end was cut by 5 bases, the J end by 3 bases, with 18 bases between. From germline, CDR1 is SGHRS and CDR2 YFSETQ. Here the CDR3 DNA reads TGCGCCAGCAGGACCCTCCCACAAGGGGGCTACGAGCAGTACTTC. Amino acid sequence: CASRTLPQGGYEQYF.

A few counts support this clonotype. At one boundary the junction diverges from the germline segment, which might be a read error. The chain employs TRBV7-7 and TRBJ2-3; TRBD1 is a possible D gene (6 bases). Germline V gene data show CDR1 as SSHAT and CDR2 as FNYEAQ (reference sequence). The CDR3 has 15 amino acids. CDR3 protein: CASSLGQGTTDTQYF. In DNA form, the CDR3 reads TGTGCTAGCAGCTTAGGGCAGGGGACCACAGATACGCAGTATTTT. Variable domain in full (rest from reference TRBV7-7 and TRBJ2-3): GAGVSQSPRYKVTKRGQDVTLRCDPISSHATLYWYQQALGQGPEFLTYFNYEAQPDKSGLPSDRFSAERPEGSISTLTIQRTEQRDSAMYRCASSLGQGTTDTQYFGPGTRLTVL.

The chain's CDR3 is CASSGSGGTAFF. The CDR3 nucleotides are TGTGCCAGCAGCGGCTCAGGGGGGACGGCTTTCTTT. V is TRBV7-8 and J is TRBJ1-1, with 7 positions matching TRBD1. Germline assignment: CDR1 SGHVS and CDR2 FQNEAQ. The CDR3 sequence is 12 residues long. The ends lost 5 bases at V and 11 bases at J; junction bases unmatched: 8.

The chain carries TRBV5-1 and TRBJ2-7; either TRBD1 or TRBD2 may supply D (5 bases each). The length of the CDR3 is 14 residues. V was pared by 1 base and J by 4 bases, with 12 bases between. The germline V gene encodes CDR1 SGHRS and CDR2 YFSETQ. As DNA, the CDR3 is TGCGCCAGCAGCTTGCGAGGGGTTGGGTACGAGCAGTACTTC. This translates into CASSLRGVGYEQYF. The variable domain in full, with the rest retrieved from reference TRBV5-1 and TRBJ2-7, is KAGVTQTPRYLIKTRGQQVTLSCSPISGHRSVSWYQQTPGQGLQFLFEYFSETQRNKGNFPGRFSGRQFSNSRSEMNVSTLELGDSALYLCASSLRGVGYEQYFGPGTRLTVT.

At least ten counts were recorded for this clonotype. The chain combines TRBV28 with TRBJ1-5; D unclear. Deletions cut 8 bases from V and 1 base from J, with 6 bases between. The CDR3 length is 12 residues. Germline-derived CDR1 and CDR2 are MDHEN and SYDVKM. CDR3 sequence: CASQVSNQPQHF. The CDR3 coding sequence is TGTGCCAGCCAAGTAAGCAATCAGCCCCAGCATTTT.

Ten or more counts support this clonotype. This chain joins TRBV15 and TRBJ2-3; 8 nucleotides match TRBD1. Germline CDR1 reads LNHNV; CDR2 reads YYDKDF (reference sequence). The length of the CDR3 is 14 residues. Losses at the gene ends were 1 base for V and 5 bases for J; bases not matched to a gene: 2. This CDR3 reads CATSRGGQGDTQYF. CDR3 nucleotide sequence: TGTGCCACCAGCAGAGGAGGACAGGGAGATACGCAGTATTTT.

In this sample, this clonotype turned up many times. V usage is TRBV5-6 and J usage is TRBJ2-7, with 10 bases that match TRBD1. Germline V gives CDR1 SGHDT, CDR2 YYEEEE. The CDR3 is 15 amino acids. V lost 5 bases to trimming and J lost 5 bases; unmatched junction nucleotides: 10. Written as DNA, the CDR3 is TGTGCCAGCAGGGAGCCCGGGACAGGGGACCACGAGCAGTACTTC. Protein: CASREPGTGDHEQYF.

This sequence joins TRBV27 and TRBJ2-3; TRBD1 might be the D (6 bases). The CDR3 runs to 15 residues. V lost 4 bases to trimming and J lost 1 base, with 12 bases between them. The germline gives CDR1 MNHEY, CDR2 SMNVEV (reference sequence). CDR3 nucleotide sequence: TGTGCCAGCAGTTCACAGGGTCATCGCACAGATACGCAGTATTTT. Translation gives CASSSQGHRTDTQYF.

This clonotype appeared many times. The V gene is TRBV4-2, the J gene TRBJ2-2, with D perhaps matching TRBD2 (6 bases). The ends were cut back, 4 bases at V and 13 bases at J, with 19 bases in the middle. This CDR3 is built from 14 residues. CDR1 is LGHNA, CDR2 YNFKEQ, per germline. In nucleotides, the CDR3 is TGTGCCAGCAGCCCGGACCGAACTTCGGAGGGGCTGTTTTTT. It yields the protein CASSPDRTSEGLFF.

Ten or more counts support this clonotype. The chain is built from TRBV12-3 or TRBV12-4 and TRBJ2-7, with 8 bases matching TRBD1. Trimming removed 4 bases from V and 4 bases from J; junction bases left unmatched: 6. The CDR3 extends over 14 amino acids. CDR3 residues: CASSSQGGSYEQYF. The DNA for the CDR3 is TGTGCCAGCAGTTCACAGGGGGGCAGTTACGAGCAGTACTTC.

In nucleotides, the CDR3 is TGTGCCAGCAGTAGGGCTAATTCACCCCTCCACTTT. Its protein is CASSRANSPLHF. The J gene is TRBJ1-6, the V gene TRBV6-5; D remains unclear. V was clipped by 5 bases and J by 6 bases, with 5 bases between them. Per germline, CDR1 MNHEY and CDR2 SVGAGI. The CDR3 spans 12 residues.

This clonotype was counted many times. The chain carries TRBV6-2 or TRBV6-3 and TRBJ2-5; TRBD2 aligns across 12 bases. Trimming cost V 2 bases and J 3 bases; bases outside gene matches: 4. The germline gives CDR1 MNHEY, CDR2 SVGEGT. CDR3 length equals 16 residues. The CDR3 region is CASSYQASGGEETQYF. In DNA, the CDR3 is TGTGCCAGCAGTTACCAGGCTAGCGGGGGGGAAGAGACCCAGTACTTC.

This clonotype was counted ten times or more. V usage is TRBV5-1 and J usage is TRBJ1-2; D gene ambiguous. The CDR3 covers 14 residues. V lost 4 bases to trimming and J lost 2 bases, with 12 bases between them. Germline-derived CDR1 and CDR2 are SGHRS and YFSETQ. This chain's CDR3 is CASSRLDSNYGYTF. The CDR3 bases are TGCGCCAGCAGCCGACTGGACTCGAACTATGGCTACACCTTC. The complete variable domain, with remaining parts taken from reference TRBV5-1 and TRBJ1-2, reads KAGVTQTPRYLIKTRGQQVTLSCSPISGHRSVSWYQQTPGQGLQFLFEYFSETQRNKGNFPGRFSGRQFSNSRSEMNVSTLELGDSALYLCASSRLDSNYGYTFGSGTRLTVV.

In this sample, this clonotype turned up a few times. This sequence joins TRBV28 and TRBJ1-2, with 9 bases that match TRBD1. Germline CDR1 is MDHEN and CDR2 is SYDVKM. Losses at the gene ends were 6 bases for V and 7 bases for J; bases not matched to a gene: 3. This CDR3 is built from 12 residues. The CDR3 here is CASRSQGAGYTF. CDR3 DNA sequence: TGTGCCAGCAGATCACAGGGGGCTGGCTACACCTTC.

This clonotype was observed many times. This chain connects TRBV20-1 to TRBJ1-5; 9 nucleotides align to TRBD1. The CDR3 covers 14 residues. V lost 2 bases, J lost 7 bases, and 6 bases stayed unmatched. CDR1 and CDR2 from the germline V gene are DFQATT and SNEGSKA (reference sequence). The CDR3 nucleotides read TGCAGTGCTAGATACGGACAGGGGTTCCAGCCCCAGCATTTT. It specifies CSARYGQGFQPQHF.

This clonotype was picked up a small number of times. V is TRBV7-9 and J is TRBJ1-4; D gene unclear. Trimming left V 1 base short and J 8 bases short, with 11 bases between. The germline CDR1 and CDR2 sequences are SEHNR and FQNEAQ (reference sequence). This CDR3 is built from 14 residues. CDR3 DNA: TGTGCCAGCAGCTTAGTGTCCGGCGGGGAAAAACTGTTTTTT. Translating it yields CASSLVSGGEKLFF. Looking up the rest from reference TRBV7-9 and TRBJ1-4 gives the full variable domain: DTGVSQNPRHKITKRGQNVTFRCDPISEHNRLYWYRQTLGQGPEFLTYFQNEAQLEKSRLLSDRFSAERPKGSFSTLEIQRTEQGDSAMYLCASSLVSGGEKLFFGSGTQLSVL.